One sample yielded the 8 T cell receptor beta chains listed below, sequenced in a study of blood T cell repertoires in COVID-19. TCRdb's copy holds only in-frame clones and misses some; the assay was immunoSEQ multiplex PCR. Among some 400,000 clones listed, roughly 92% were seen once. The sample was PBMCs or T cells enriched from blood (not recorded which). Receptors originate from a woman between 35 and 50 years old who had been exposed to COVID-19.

Here the CDR3 reads CASSSSGLALYGYTF. Here the CDR3 DNA reads TGTGCCAGCAGCTCTTCTGGTCTAGCCCTCTATGGCTACACCTTC. The chain carries TRBV13 and TRBJ1-2; D ambiguous. Germline CDR1 and CDR2: PRHDT and FYEKMQ (reference sequence). The CDR3 runs to 15 residues. V lost 4 bases and J 4 bases, leaving 16 bases between the germline ends.

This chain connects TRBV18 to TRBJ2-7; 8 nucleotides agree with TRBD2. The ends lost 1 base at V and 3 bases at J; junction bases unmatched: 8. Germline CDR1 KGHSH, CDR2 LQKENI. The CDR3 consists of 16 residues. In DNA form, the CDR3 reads TGTGCCAGCTCACCACTCCCAGCGGGAGCGGGCTACGAGCAGTACTTC. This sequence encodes CASSPLPAGAGYEQYF. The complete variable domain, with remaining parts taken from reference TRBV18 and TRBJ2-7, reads NAGVMQNPRHLVRRRGQEARLRCSPMKGHSHVYWYRQLPEEGLKFMVYLQKENIIDESGMPKERFSAEFPKEGPSILRIQQVVRGDSAAYFCASSPLPAGAGYEQYFGPGTRLTVT.

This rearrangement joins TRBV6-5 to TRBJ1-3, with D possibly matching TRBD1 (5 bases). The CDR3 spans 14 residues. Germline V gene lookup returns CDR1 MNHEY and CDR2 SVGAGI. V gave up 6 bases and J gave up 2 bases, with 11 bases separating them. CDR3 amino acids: CASSPGGAGNTIYF. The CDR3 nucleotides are TGTGCCAGCAGCCCGGGGGGTGCTGGAAACACCATATATTTT.

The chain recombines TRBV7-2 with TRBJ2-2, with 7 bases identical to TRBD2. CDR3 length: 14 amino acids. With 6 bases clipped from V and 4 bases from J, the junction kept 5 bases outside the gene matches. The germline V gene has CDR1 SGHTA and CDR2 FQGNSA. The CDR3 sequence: CASRGTSATGELFF. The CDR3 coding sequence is TGTGCCAGCAGGGGCACTAGCGCCACCGGGGAGCTGTTTTTT.

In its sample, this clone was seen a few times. The CDR3 loop reads CASRGTSGSINNEQFF. CDR3 sequence (DNA): TGTGCCAGCAGGGGGACTAGCGGGAGTATCAACAATGAGCAGTTCTTC. The chain couples TRBV19 to TRBJ2-1, with 14 bases identical to TRBD2. This CDR3 is built from 16 residues. The germline V gene has CDR1 LNHDA and CDR2 SQIVND (reference sequence). V was pared by 9 bases and J by 5 bases, with 9 bases of the junction left unmatched.

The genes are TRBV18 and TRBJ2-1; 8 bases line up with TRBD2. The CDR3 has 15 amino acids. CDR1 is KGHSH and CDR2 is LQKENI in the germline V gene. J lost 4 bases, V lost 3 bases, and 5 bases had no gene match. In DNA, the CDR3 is TGTGCCAGCTCACCCAGAGCGGGGGAGTACAATGAGCAGTTCTTC. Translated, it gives CASSPRAGEYNEQFF.

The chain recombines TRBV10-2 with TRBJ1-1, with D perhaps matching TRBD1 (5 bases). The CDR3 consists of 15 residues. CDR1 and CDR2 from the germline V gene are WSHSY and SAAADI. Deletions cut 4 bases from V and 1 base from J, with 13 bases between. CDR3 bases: TGCGCCAGCAGTGGGCAGGGTAGTTGGAACACTGAAGCTTTCTTT. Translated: CASSGQGSWNTEAFF.

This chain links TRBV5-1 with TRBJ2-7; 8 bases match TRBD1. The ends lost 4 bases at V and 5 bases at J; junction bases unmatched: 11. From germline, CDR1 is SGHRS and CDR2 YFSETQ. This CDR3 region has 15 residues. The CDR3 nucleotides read TGCGCCAGCAGCATTGGACAGGGATTTTTGCACGAGCAGTACTTC. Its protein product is CASSIGQGFLHEQYF.